A single sample gave rise to the 5 T cell receptor beta chains below, sequenced in a study of blood T cells in healthy people across ages. Together with a sample-barcoded 5' primer, a J-beta primer mix was included in a second PCR lasting roughly 6 to 12 cycles. TCRdb reprocessed the 5' RACE reads with MiXCR, giving one entry per CDR3 protein. Of about 930,000 distinct CDR3 sequences in the sample, 25% to 35% are singletons; the top ten hold 10%. A further study also used this sample, focusing on T cells of mothers and their children.

The sequencing input was blood. Every receptor here comes from a woman aged 40 to 50 in good health.

This clonotype came up many times. V gene TRBV27 combines with J gene TRBJ2-5, with D possibly matching TRBD2 (6 bases). This CDR3 region has 16 residues. Germline-derived CDR1 and CDR2 are MNHEY and SMNVEV (reference sequence). The V gene lost 5 bases and the J gene lost 2 bases, with 18 bases spanning the gap. The CDR3 spells CASSTVAVAQQETQYF. The CDR3 DNA sequence: TGTGCCAGCAGTACCGTAGCGGTTGCCCAACAAGAGACCCAGTACTTC.

V is TRBV24-1 and J is TRBJ2-3; D remains unclear. The V end lost 3 bases, the J end lost 4 bases, and 10 bases lay between the germline ends. The CDR3 has 14 residues. The germline CDR1 and CDR2 sequences are KGHDR and SFDVKD. The CDR3: CATSDPGGADTQYF. Here the CDR3 DNA reads TGTGCCACCAGTGATCCAGGTGGAGCAGATACGCAGTATTTT.

The chain combines TRBV7-2 with TRBJ1-2; D might be TRBD1 (5 bases). Germline V gene sequence: CDR1 SGHTA, CDR2 FQGNSA. Trimming cost V 2 bases and J 8 bases, with 18 bases left between them. CDR3 length: 15 amino acids. The CDR3 DNA reads as TGTGCCAGCAGCTTAACCGGTATCCCCCAGGGCGGCTACACCTTC. It specifies CASSLTGIPQGGYTF.

This clonotype has only a few counts. It may be a read error: a sequence one base away is much more abundant. The chain recombines TRBV29-1 with TRBJ2-1; D remains ambiguous. The V end lost 5 bases, the J end lost 10 bases, and 21 bases lay between the germline ends. In germline, CDR1 is SQVTM, CDR2 ANQGSEA. The CDR3 totals 14 residues. In nucleotides, the CDR3 is TGCAGCGTTCTCGGGCAGGCGGCCCCCTACGAGCAGTTCTTC. The encoded protein is CSVLGQAAPYEQFF.

This clonotype was detected many times. The V and J genes are TRBV29-1 and TRBJ2-7; unclear D gene. The germline V and J ends were trimmed by 6 bases and 3 bases, with 6 bases remaining between them. The length of the CDR3 is 10 residues. Germline V CDR1 and CDR2: SQVTM, ANQGSEA. The CDR3: CSVVIYEQYF. The CDR3 region has the DNA TGCAGCGTCGTTATCTACGAGCAGTACTTC.